This TCR beta chain was documented in a study of cytomegalovirus exposure and HLA in healthy donors (dated by TCRdb to the late 2010s). Broadly, across the study: In an earlier analysis of roughly 500 of the donors, 250 to 350 Gb of sequence data and 90 million to 120 million unique TCR beta sequences from some 170 million T cells were reported. Donor age, sex, ethnicity and CMV serostatus were compiled alongside the repertoire data. The study aimed to test whether signatures of past pathogen exposure could be identified by cataloging public T cell receptors. To decide whether each TCR beta V gene segment behaved as functional or pseudogenic, an earlier analysis of 587 of the donors relied on high-throughput TCR beta sequencing. Among the approximately 400 genotyped donors, 75% to 90% belonged to the genetic ancestry cluster associated with self-reported Caucasian donors. In addition to the first cohort of approximately 650 subjects, a separate validation cohort of approximately 110 different subjects was used. The number of typed donors differed by locus: roughly 620-640 for A, B, C, DRB1 and DQB1; some 500 for DQA1; approximately 600 for DPA1; and roughly 490 for DPB1. A later analysis re-examined previously published TCR beta repertoires from roughly 720 donors and added high-resolution HLA genotyping to investigate patterns of TCR occurrence. Several DR-DQ haplotypes were handled as single units for association and clustering because linkage in the cohort was strong. In a later genetic analysis, genome-wide SNP genotypes for about 55% of the roughly 670 donors were used, and that subset was treated as a discovery cohort. An early release that covered 640 HLA-typed donors contained about 300 gigabases of sequencing data and tens of millions of unique TCR sequences. The later analysis used no new phenotypic data to find candidate immune exposures, relying instead on TCR beta sequences and their occurrence across donors. Using immunosequencing, the study profiled T cell repertoires from approximately 700 subjects and related those repertoires to cytomegalovirus serostatus. Both class I and class II loci were covered by HLA typing, at four-digit resolution. On average, over 200,000 unique TCR beta nucleotide sequences were sequenced per donor among a few hundred genotyped donors of the cohort, with roughly 20% of those sequences being non-productive. To predict cytomegalovirus infection status, the study brought together high-throughput TCR immunosequencing, statistical association of individual TCRs with disease status, and machine learning. Every repertoire in the discovery cohort had been generated on one and the same sequencing platform.

The cohort consisted of 600 or so healthy bone marrow donors. At the time of sampling, all cohort members were nominally healthy, though unrecorded immune exposures were likely present. The donor tested CMV seropositive and was one of the 289 seropositive cohort members. A peripheral blood sample was provided by each donor, and peripheral blood mononuclear cells were used for TCR beta sequencing. Genomic DNA was extracted from the blood cell samples with the Qiagen DNeasy Blood Extraction Kit. To prepare the library, the immunoSEQ multiplex PCR assay was applied. For the multiplex PCR, a mixture combining 60 forward primers for TCR Vbeta segments and 13 reverse primers for TCR Jbeta segments was used. A multiplex PCR assay on genomic DNA amplified the CDR3 region of rearranged TCR beta genes. Amplified TCR beta libraries were sequenced as 87-base-pair reads on the Illumina HiSeq System. The source study handled its data this way. A later analysis counted about 80 million unique TCR beta chains across the 640 or so repertoires, and some 11 million of these chains were shared by at least two donors. Raw reads were error-corrected and collapsed into unique sequences with a nearest-neighbor algorithm that merged closely related sequences to remove PCR and sequencing errors. V, D and J gene segments were assigned by aligning CDR3 sequences to IMGT reference sequences. For a sequence to be retained, a match of at least six nucleotides was required to both a V gene segment and a J gene segment. Rearrangements were classified as productive when the CDR3 lacked stop codons and remained in frame with V and J, and all other rearrangements were classified as non-productive. Following IMGT convention, CDR3 was defined as the stretch from the second conserved V-encoded cysteine up to the conserved J-encoded phenylalanine. The earlier analysis of 587 of the donors excluded any sequence lacking an unambiguous match to a single V gene segment. An earlier analysis of a few hundred of the donors called V segments functional above 56.7% productive rearrangements and segregating when the between-donor standard deviation exceeded 5%. To diagnose cytomegalovirus status from the catalog of TCR beta chain sequences, a statistical classification framework was built. In a later analysis, V and J genes were assigned by comparing TCR nucleotide sequences against IMGT/GENE-DB human TR gene sequences. Using the TCRdist pipeline, a later analysis assigned CDR3 sequences along with most-parsimonious VDJ recombination scenarios. In a later analysis, each TCR beta chain was defined by its CDR3 amino acid sequence together with its V-gene family, and reads lacking a unique V-gene family were excluded. To address suspected cross-contamination and a sequencing artifact, a later analysis removed approximately 590 highly shared, low-generation-probability nucleotide sequences. A later analysis calculated a clonal expansion index for each public chain from normalized within-repertoire ranks of inferred template counts. In a later analysis, generation probabilities were computed using a VDJ recombination model fitted to out-of-frame rearrangements, and the results were checked against IGoR. Hypergeometric tests were used in a later analysis to score TCR-TCR, TCR-HLA and TCR-CMV co-occurrence, with a repertoire-size bias correction applied to the TCR pairs. In a later analysis, false discovery rates were estimated by permuting HLA or CMV assignments 20 times. In a later analysis, co-occurring TCRs were grouped using DBSCAN, with TCRdist sequence similarity added in when clustering inside HLA-allele-positive subsets. Repertoires with fewer than 30,000 or more than 120,000 public chains, plus five repertoires with anomalous nucleotide sharing, were excluded from co-occurrence clustering. TCRdb's version of the immuneACCESS table is confined to in-frame rearrangements and falls short of the full clone set. An unresolved V gene accounts for under half of the shortfall where checked; the remainder is of unknown origin. The V and J calls and clone size were taken over from that table, and D and trimming were inferred from the DNA. Across this sample there are more than 200,000 clones, with under 70% seen only once. The ten largest make up around 3% of the sample.

Paper-wide results and their limitations: Some 15 rarely observed V segments, including chromosome 9 orphons, were excluded from the earlier analysis of some 590 of the donors because counts were too low. Because HLA typing was missing for some donors at each locus, association tests included only the typed subset. In vitro tests confirmed that a few of the cytomegalovirus-associated TCR beta chains recognize cytomegalovirus antigens. In a later analysis, around 15,000 TCR beta sequences were associated with specific HLA alleles at a false discovery rate of 0.05. A cluster of highly shared sequence variants was judged likely to be a technical artifact of the sequencing pipeline. An earlier analysis of approximately 500 of the donors showed that most TCR beta V segments appeared in productive rearrangements either about 87% or about 30% of the time, which broadly matched IMGT annotations. The authors suggested that the approach could potentially be extended to other disease states and immunological phenotypes. A later analysis reported that several top co-occurrence clusters appeared linked to parvovirus B19, influenza, CMV and Epstein-Barr virus. A further reported finding was that TCR beta sequences accurately predicted the HLA-A and HLA-B alleles for most subjects in the first cohort. Compared with the roughly 670-donor mean, donors in an Asian-associated ancestry cluster had fewer N-insertions in productive TCRs, according to a later genetic analysis. Most TCR sequences were seen in very few donors, while some public TCRs were found in many individuals. The study gave a list of under 200 TCR beta chains associated with cytomegalovirus. Only TCR beta chains were sequenced in this cohort, and the absence of alpha or paired-chain data limited detectable features. In a later analysis, HLA-associated TCR beta chains were found to be more clonally expanded and to have lower generation probabilities than equally common non-associated chains. Most CMV-associated TCR beta chains appeared to be HLA-restricted in a later analysis, and the HLA associations seemed to be driven largely by CMV exposure. The 87-base-pair reads could not distinguish some IMGT-functional V segments, including TRBV6-2 and TRBV6-3, so those segments were excluded. Strong co-occurrence of HLA alleles, especially DR and DQ, made assigning TCR associations to individual alleles difficult. The classifier was reported to diagnose cytomegalovirus status with high specificity and sensitivity in both the original cohort and the validation cohort. In a later analysis, the rate of TCR association differed among HLA loci, with DRB1 alleles having the most associated TCRs and HLA-C alleles having the fewest. Linkage disequilibrium might explain the correlated functional status among segregating V segments, but an unknown experimental factor could not be ruled out. The presence/absence analyses assumed that sequencing depth was roughly uniform across donors, and that assumption may not be true. The only immune exposure information available for the cohort was CMV serostatus. A later genetic analysis associated a missense DCLRE1C variant with V-gene and J-gene trimming of TCR beta chains, and an independent cohort replicated the association.

In the case of this clone: There is no known antigen for this receptor. Nothing much larger sits one base from this clone, and base qualities are not available.

CDR3 length: 17 amino acids, cysteine to phenylalanine. This entry keeps only the CDR3 DNA: 51 bases, framed from base 1. Cut back by 2 bases and 7 bases, the V and J ends lie 23 bases apart. Taken from the germline V gene, the CDR1 and CDR2 loops are MGHRA and YSYEKL. Sequencing input: PBMCs. The sequence came from a man in his forties in good health and CMV-seropositive. This chain is built from TRBV4-1 and TRBJ1-2; possibly the D gene is TRBD1, per 5 matching bases. The CDR3: CASSQPPSAGARGGYTF. In nucleotide form, the sequence is TGCGCCAGCAGCCAACCCCCTAGTGCCGGAGCAAGGGGTGGCTACACCTTC.